This T cell receptor beta chain was sequenced for a study of blood T cell repertoires in COVID-19. About the study: The samples span acute and convalescent COVID-19 from the United States, Italy and Spain.

Sequencing was performed with immunoSEQ multiplex PCR; in TCRdb, only in-frame clones are kept and a portion is missing. The sample comprises roughly 500,000 clones, approximately 85% of which are singletons, and roughly 3.2% rests with the top ten. V lost 3 bases to trimming and J lost 4 bases, with 13 bases between them. This CDR3 has 15 residues. Germline V gene data show CDR1 as SGHTA and CDR2 as FQGNSA. The rearrangement joins TRBV7-2 to TRBJ2-1; D unresolved. The TCR originated in a human donor in a cohort sampled during active COVID-19. Sequencing used peripheral blood. CDR3 residues: CASSLQDRSYNEQFF. Here the CDR3 DNA reads TGTGCCAGCAGCTTGCAAGACCGGAGTTACAATGAGCAGTTCTTC.